This entry concerns a single T cell receptor beta chain. The data belong to a study of blood T cell repertoires in COVID-19. About the research overall: T cells, B-cell-depleted T cells, or PBMCs supplied cDNA or gDNA.

CDR3 size: 19 residues. Method: immunoSEQ multiplex PCR; TCRdb's copy keeps in-frame clones and lacks some. Of some 31,000 clones in the sample, nearly 95% were seen once. Sequencing input: peripheral blood. V usage is TRBV12-2 and J usage is TRBJ2-7; the table's D call, TRBD1, was not checked against the DNA. TRBV12-2 is an annotated pseudogene. This receptor was obtained from a human donor in a cohort sampled during active COVID-19. Here the CDR3 DNA reads TGTGCAAGTCGCCCCCGGTGCCGGGACAGGGGAATGGTCCCCTACGAGCAGTACTTC. Its translation: CASRPRCRDRGMVPYEQYF.